One and the same sample provided the 10 T cell receptor beta chains below, sequenced in a study of blood T cell repertoires in COVID-19. Sequencing used immunoSEQ multiplex PCR; TCRdb keeps in-frame clones, though not all of them. Of approximately 170,000 clones in the sample, about 88% were seen once. Sequenced sample: peripheral blood. The receptors originated from a man younger than 35 who had recovered from COVID-19.

The chain links TRBV19 to TRBJ2-1, with 9 bases aligning to TRBD2. Looked up from germline, CDR1 is LNHDA and CDR2 is SQIVND (reference sequence). With 9 bases clipped from V and 0 bases from J, the junction kept 3 bases outside the gene matches. CDR3 length: 14 amino acids. The DNA for the CDR3 is TGTGCCAGCAAGCGGGAGGCCTCCTACAATGAGCAGTTCTTC. This translates into CASKREASYNEQFF. The entire variable domain, with the rest obtained from reference TRBV19 and TRBJ2-1, is as follows: DGGITQSPKYLFRKEGQNVTLSCEQNLNHDAMYWYRQDPGQGLRLIYYSQIVNDFQKGDIAEGYSVSREKKESFPLTVTSAQKNPTAFYLCASKREASYNEQFFGPGTRLTVL.

V gene TRBV10-3 combines with J gene TRBJ2-3; 8 nucleotides line up with TRBD2. The CDR3 extends over 14 amino acids. The junction had 6 bases not matched to a gene; V was cut back by 4 bases and J by 6 bases. Germline CDR1 reads ENHRY; CDR2 reads SYGVKD. CDR3 sequence: CAISGQRELDTQYF. CDR3 bases: TGTGCCATCAGTGGCCAGCGGGAGCTGGATACGCAGTATTTT.

V usage is TRBV27 and J usage is TRBJ2-1, with 9 bases matching TRBD2. In germline, CDR1 is MNHEY, CDR2 SMNVEV (reference sequence). The V gene end was trimmed by 0 bases and the J gene end by 7 bases; junction bases not matched to a gene: 7. The CDR3 has 16 amino acids. The CDR3 DNA sequence: TGTGCCAGCAGTTTATCAGGTAGCGGGAGATCGAATGAGCAGTTCTTC. This translates into CASSLSGSGRSNEQFF.

The CDR3 DNA reads as TGCGCCAGCAGCTTGTCCGGGATCGGCTACACCTTC. Protein sequence: CASSLSGIGYTF. This chain uses TRBV5-1 with TRBJ1-2; D ambiguous. The CDR3 has 12 residues. Trimming took 1 base from V and 8 from J, leaving 9 bases between them. Germline lookup yields CDR1 SGHRS and CDR2 YFSETQ. Combining the CDR3 with reference TRBV5-1 and TRBJ1-2 gives the whole variable domain KAGVTQTPRYLIKTRGQQVTLSCSPISGHRSVSWYQQTPGQGLQFLFEYFSETQRNKGNFPGRFSGRQFSNSRSEMNVSTLELGDSALYLCASSLSGIGYTFGSGTRLTVV.

Only one count was recorded for this clone. The chain has TRBV6-5 and TRBJ2-3; TRBD2 agrees at 8 bases. V was pared by 10 bases and J by 5 bases, with 8 bases of the junction left unmatched. Germline lookup yields CDR1 MNHEY and CDR2 SVGAGI. CDR3 length: 13 residues. The CDR3 reads CATTGGGRDTQYF. CDR3 DNA sequence: TGTGCCACTACGGGAGGGGGAAGAGATACGCAGTATTTT.

V gene TRBV28 combines with J gene TRBJ1-1, with D hard to call. CDR3 length: 11 amino acids. V dropped 4 bases and J dropped 10 bases, with 10 bases sitting between them. The germline CDR1 and CDR2 sequences are MDHEN and SYDVKM. The CDR3 region has the DNA TGTGCCAGCAGTTGGTTAGAGGGAGCTTTCTTT. Amino acids: CASSWLEGAFF. The full variable domain, its missing parts supplied by reference TRBV28 and TRBJ1-1, is DVKVTQSSRYLVKRTGEKVFLECVQDMDHENMFWYRQDPGLGLRLIYFSYDVKMKEKGDIPEGYSVSREKKERFSLILESASTNQTSMYLCASSWLEGAFFGQGTRLTVV.

The gene calls are TRBV24-1 and TRBJ2-7, with 8 bases lining up with TRBD2. The germline gives CDR1 KGHDR, CDR2 SFDVKD. This CDR3 is 16 amino acids long. J was trimmed by 4 bases and V by 5 bases; bases with no gene match: 12. The CDR3 region has the DNA TGTGCCACCAGTGGCGACAAGCGGGAGAGGTCTTACGAGCAGTACTTC. Translation gives CATSGDKRERSYEQYF.

This chain joins TRBV5-1 and TRBJ2-1; the D gene is possibly TRBD1 (6 bases). From germline, CDR1 is SGHRS and CDR2 YFSETQ. Trimming stripped 2 bases from V and 7 bases from J, with 16 bases between. There are 15 residues in the CDR3. CDR3 sequence (DNA): TGCGCCAGCAGCTTTGGTACTACAGGGTTTAATGAGCAGTTCTTC. Translation: CASSFGTTGFNEQFF.

This clone has only one observation. The chain joins TRBV10-3 to TRBJ1-5; perhaps TRBD1 as D (5 bases). V lost 4 bases to trimming and J lost 1 base, with 5 bases between them. Germline loops: CDR1 ENHRY, CDR2 SYGVKD. The CDR3 loop spans 13 amino acids. CDR3 DNA: TGTGCCATCAGTGGGGGCAGCAATCAGCCCCAGCATTTT. Translating it yields CAISGGSNQPQHF.

This rearrangement joins TRBV6-5 to TRBJ1-2; D is possibly TRBD1 (6 bases). The CDR3 runs 13 residues. In germline, CDR1 is MNHEY, CDR2 SVGAGI. V was trimmed by 4 bases and J by 0 bases, leaving 6 bases between them. The CDR3 is CASSWTANYGYTF. The CDR3 nucleotides are TGTGCCAGCAGTTGGACAGCTAACTATGGCTACACCTTC.